This T cell receptor (beta chain) is drawn from a study of Ad26.COV2.S vaccination and SARS-CoV-2 variants. About the study: The study gave Ad26.COV2.S intramuscularly, once or twice 56 days apart. General study points: The TCR-based breadth and depth measures might underestimate overall T cell responses.

Repertoires were generated with immunoSEQ multiplex PCR, while TCRdb's copy carries only in-frame clones and drops some. Among more than 300,000 clones, about 88% were seen once, and the ten largest hold 6.4%. Trimming pared 1 base from V and 7 bases from J, leaving 16 bases between. Germline CDR1 and CDR2: KGHSH and LQKENI. The CDR3 has 16 amino acids. As for this clone: Its target is unknown.

Sample treatment: 15 to 20 received Ad26.COV2.S at low or high dose, single or two shots; about five received placebo; per-sample allocation not given. Each sample was drawn 63 days after the first injection (of vaccine or placebo). The source is a person between 18 and 59 years old who received the Ad26.COV2.S COVID-19 vaccine or a placebo. The chain couples TRBV18 to TRBJ2-2; the D gene is possibly TRBD1 (5 bases). The input for sequencing was peripheral blood, taken in a trial of Ad26.COV2.S vaccine versus placebo. The CDR3 coding sequence is TGTGCCAGCTCACCACTTGTCTTGGGGCGAGGCGGGGAGCTGTTTTTT. Translating gives CASSPLVLGRGGELFF.